A selection of T cell receptor beta chains follows, all from one sample in a study of OX40 agonist ivuxolimab in advanced cancers. Sequenced by immunoSEQ multiplex PCR; TCRdb stores in-frame clones only, minus some. The table includes tens of thousands of clones, around 80% detected once. The input for sequencing was CD4+ or CD8+ T cells sorted from blood, taken in a trial of the OX40 agonist ivuxolimab. Every receptor here comes from an adult with an advanced solid tumor such as melanoma, head and neck, liver or kidney cancer. The CDR3 runs from the conserved cysteine through the conserved F or W. The D gene is left open where the match is weak. Some rows mark clone size as missing; the rest say once, few, many or name a class of expanded clone.

j_call d_call v_call clone_size cdr3_nt cdr3_aa
TRBJ2-2 TRBD1 TRBV5-1 . TGCGCCAGCAGCTTGGAACAGGGGGCGAACACCGGGGAGCTGTTTTTT CASSLEQGANTGELFF
TRBJ1-2 TRBD1 TRBV4-3 . TGCGCCAGCAGCCAAATCTCAGGGGGCGGTCGATATGGCTACACCTTC CASSQISGGGRYGYTF
TRBJ2-3 TRBD2 TRBV7-3 . TGTGCCAGCAGCTTACGACTAGCGGGAGTAGATACGCAGTATTTT CASSLRLAGVDTQYF
TRBJ1-5 . TRBV28 . TGTGCCAGCAGTTTTAGACCAGGGAGTCAGCCCCAGCATTTT CASSFRPGSQPQHF
TRBJ2-2 . TRBV18 . TGTGCCAGCTCACCCACCAGCGGGACCGGGGAGCTGTTTTTT CASSPTSGTGELFF
TRBJ2-5 TRBD2 TRBV28 . TGTGCCAGCAGACTCGGACTAGGTACGGAGACCCAGTACTTC CASRLGLGTETQYF
TRBJ1-1 . TRBV7-9 . TGTGCCAGCAGCTTATTCCAGGGTATAAGGAACACTGAAGCTTTCTTT CASSLFQGIRNTEAFF
TRBJ2-3 . TRBV6-1 few TGTGCCAGCAGTGTTTTCACAGATACGCAGTATTTT CASSVFTDTQYF
TRBJ2-1 . TRBV13 . TGTGCCAGCAGCTTCGGCGTGGGAGGCTCCTACAATGAGCAGTTCTTC CASSFGVGGSYNEQFF
TRBJ2-1 TRBD2 TRBV5-1 . TGCGCCAGCAAGCGGGAAGGGGCCCGGCAGGAGCAGTTCTTC CASKREGARQEQFF
TRBJ1-5 TRBD1 TRBV4-1 . TGCGCCAGCAGCCAAGGGACGGGACAGTCGAACAATCAGCCCCAGCATTTT CASSQGTGQSNNQPQHF
TRBJ2-7 . TRBV23-1 . TGCGCCAGCAAAGGGGTTGCCTACGAGCAGTACTTC CASKGVAYEQYF
TRBJ2-1 . TRBV7-9 medium-sized TGTGCCAGCAGCCCCGGACGGAGCTCCTACAATGAGCAGTTCTTC CASSPGRSSYNEQFF
TRBJ2-1 . TRBV14 . TGTGCCAGCAGCCAAGTAGGTGGAGATGAGCAGTTCTTC CASSQVGGDEQFF
TRBJ2-1 TRBD1 TRBV18 . TGTGCCAGCTCACCCTCCCAACCGGGACAGGTGAACAATGAGCAGTTCTTC CASSPSQPGQVNNEQFF
TRBJ2-5 TRBD2 TRBV19 . TGTGCCAGTAGTATTCCCTACCGCGGGAGGGCGAGGGAGGAGACCCAGTACTTC CASSIPYRGRAREETQYF
TRBJ2-1 TRBD2 TRBV2 . TGTGCCAGCACCTCAGGGAGGGAAAGTGAGCAGTTCTTC CASTSGRESEQFF
TRBJ2-1 TRBD2 TRBV19 . TGTGCCAGTAGTAAAACTAGCGGACAAAGTGGAGATGAGCAGTTCTTC CASSKTSGQSGDEQFF
TRBJ1-5 . TRBV6-1 once TGTGCCAGCAGTGAAGGAATGGGGCGAGGGCCCCAGCATTTT CASSEGMGRGPQHF
TRBJ2-7 . TRBV28 . TGTGCCAGCAGTTCTTTACTAGGAGGCGGCTACGAGCAGTACTTC CASSSLLGGGYEQYF
TRBJ1-6 TRBD1 TRBV30 once TGTGCCTGGAGTACATTGACAGGGCGCTCCTATAATTCACCCCTCCACTTT CAWSTLTGRSYNSPLHF
TRBJ2-3 TRBD1 TRBV4-3 once TGCGCCAGCAGTCTTGGACAGGCCCCCACAGATACGCAGTATTTT CASSLGQAPTDTQYF
TRBJ2-1 . TRBV7-2 . TGTGCCAGCAGCTCGTCCCAGAGCTCCTACAATGAGCAGTTCTTC CASSSSQSSYNEQFF
TRBJ1-6 TRBD1 TRBV7-9 . TGTGCCAGCAGCTTAGGGACGACAGGGGGTTCACCCCTCCACTTT CASSLGTTGGSPLHF
TRBJ2-1 TRBD2 TRBV11-2 . TGTGCCAGCAGCGCTAGGACTAGCGGGAGGGATGAGCAGTTCTTC CASSARTSGRDEQFF
TRBJ2-2 . TRBV7-8 once TGTGCCAGCAGCTTAGCTTCAGGGGACACCGGGGAGCTGTTTTTT CASSLASGDTGELFF
TRBJ2-3 . TRBV5-5 . TGTGCCAGCAGCCTCACGGGGAGCACAGATACGCAGTATTTT CASSLTGSTDTQYF
TRBJ2-1 . TRBV11-3 . TGTGCCAGCAGCTTAAATAAATTGAATGAGCAGTTCTTC CASSLNKLNEQFF
TRBJ2-3 TRBD2 TRBV7-6 once TGTGCCAGCAGCCGAGCGGGACTAGCGGGACTCACAGATACGCAGTATTTT CASSRAGLAGLTDTQYF
TRBJ2-7 TRBD2 TRBV2 . TGTGCCAGCAGTGTTAGCGGGAGAGGAGAATACGAGCAGTACTTC CASSVSGRGEYEQYF
TRBJ2-1 . TRBV7-2 . TGTGCCAGCAGCTTCTGGGAAAGCTCCTACAATGAGCAGTTCTTC CASSFWESSYNEQFF
TRBJ2-1 TRBD1 TRBV6-1 . TGTGCCAGCAGTGAATTGGGACAGGGGGCTTCGCAGTTCTTC CASSELGQGASQFF
TRBJ2-4 . TRBV4-1 . TGCGCCAGCAGCCCCCTCCCCACCGGTGCCAAAAACATTCAGTACTTC CASSPLPTGAKNIQYF
TRBJ1-2 . TRBV19 . TGTGCCAGTAGTGGTGGTCAGAGGGGTTACACCTTC CASSGGQRGYTF
TRBJ2-7 TRBD2 TRBV11-2 . TGTGCCAGCAGCTCAAGCAGACTAGCGGGAGGCCACGAGCAGTACTTC CASSSSRLAGGHEQYF
TRBJ2-4 . TRBV5-1 . TGCGCCAGCACCTTGACAGAGGGAGACATTCAGTACTTC CASTLTEGDIQYF
TRBJ1-1 . TRBV2 . TGTGCCAGCAGTGTAACACAGGGAGGGACTGAAGCTTTCTTT CASSVTQGGTEAFF
TRBJ2-7 TRBD1 TRBV18 . TGTGCCAGCTCACTTACCCCCGGGACAGAGACCTACGAGCAGTACTTC CASSLTPGTETYEQYF
TRBJ2-2 . TRBV27 . TGTGCCAGCAGTTTAGCGAGGGCTTACACCGGGGAGCTGTTTTTT CASSLARAYTGELFF
TRBJ2-7 . TRBV18 few TGTGCCAGCTCACCTAACCAACGAGGGGGCGAGCAGTACTTC CASSPNQRGGEQYF
TRBJ2-7 . TRBV11-2 once TGTGCCAGCAGCTTAGGGCAGATTTCCTACGAGCAGTACTTC CASSLGQISYEQYF
TRBJ1-1 . TRBV5-1 . TGCGCCAGCAGCTTGATTTTGGGCAGGGACTCTCCTGAAGCTTTCTTT CASSLILGRDSPEAFF
TRBJ2-1 TRBD2 TRBV5-1 . TGCGCCAGCCTTCCTAGCGGGGGGAGCTCCTACAATGAGCAGTTCTTC CASLPSGGSSYNEQFF
TRBJ2-1 . TRBV15 . TGTGCCACCAGCAGAGATCTGGTAAATGAGCAGTTCTTC CATSRDLVNEQFF
TRBJ1-2 . TRBV28 . TGTGCCAGCAGTTTTGCCTCGTCCGGCAACTATGGCTACACCTTC CASSFASSGNYGYTF
TRBJ1-5 . TRBV7-9 . TGTGCCAGCAGCACGGACGTTCAGCCCCAGCATTTT CASSTDVQPQHF
TRBJ1-4 . TRBV19 . TGTGCCAGTAGTAGTGCCGTAGCCGAAAAACTGTTTTTT CASSSAVAEKLFF
TRBJ2-7 . TRBV6-5 . TGTGCCAGCAGCCAAGGTGGGGAGAGCTCCTACGAGCAGTACTTC CASSQGGESSYEQYF
TRBJ2-6 . TRBV27 few TGTGCCAGCAGTTTACAGAGCTCTGGGGCCAACGTCCTGACTTTC CASSLQSSGANVLTF
TRBJ2-1 . TRBV15 . TGTGCCACCAGCCCGCCGAGCTTGGCCCAGTTCTTC CATSPPSLAQFF
TRBJ2-3 . TRBV6-5 . TGTGCCAGTGGGCTGAAAGGTACGCAGTATTTT CASGLKGTQYF
TRBJ1-2 . TRBV6-1 . TGTGCCAGCAGTGAGACAGTGTATGGCTACACCTTC CASSETVYGYTF
TRBJ2-2 TRBD1 TRBV6-5 . TGTGCCAGCAGACAACCGGGACAGGGGGCCGGGGAGCTGTTTTTT CASRQPGQGAGELFF